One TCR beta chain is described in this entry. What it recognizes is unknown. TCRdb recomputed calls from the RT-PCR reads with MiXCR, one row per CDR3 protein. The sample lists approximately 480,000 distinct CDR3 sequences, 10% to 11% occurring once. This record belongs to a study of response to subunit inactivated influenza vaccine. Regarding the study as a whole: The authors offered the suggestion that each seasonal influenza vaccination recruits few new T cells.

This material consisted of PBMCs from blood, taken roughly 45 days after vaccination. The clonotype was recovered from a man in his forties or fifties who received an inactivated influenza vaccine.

The CDR3 spells CASRDRGWKAFF. The CDR3 DNA reads as TGTGCCAGCAGGGACAGGGGCTGGAAAGCTTTCTTT. The V call is TRBV2, the J call TRBJ1-1; 9 bases line up with TRBD1. With V trimmed by 6 bases and J by 9 bases, 5 bases remained unmatched. CDR3 length: 12 residues. Looked up from germline, CDR1 is SNHLY and CDR2 is FYNNEI.